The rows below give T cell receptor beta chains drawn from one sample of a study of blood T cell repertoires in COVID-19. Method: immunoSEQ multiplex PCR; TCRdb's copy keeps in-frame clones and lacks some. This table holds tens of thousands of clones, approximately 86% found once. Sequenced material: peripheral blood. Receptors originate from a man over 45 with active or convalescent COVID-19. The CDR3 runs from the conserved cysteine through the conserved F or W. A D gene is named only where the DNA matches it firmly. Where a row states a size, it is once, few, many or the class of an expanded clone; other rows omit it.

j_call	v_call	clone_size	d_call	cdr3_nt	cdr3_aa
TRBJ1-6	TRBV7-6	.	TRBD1	TGTGCCAGCGGCAGGGGGGATTCACCCCTCCACTTT	CASGRGDSPLHF
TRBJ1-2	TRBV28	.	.	TGTGCCAGCAGTTCCGGACGGAGGGGCTACACCTTC	CASSSGRRGYTF
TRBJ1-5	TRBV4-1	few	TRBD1	TGCGCCAGCAGCGGAACAGGGGGCACCAGCAATCAGCCCCAGCATTTT	CASSGTGGTSNQPQHF
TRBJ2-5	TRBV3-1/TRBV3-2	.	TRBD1	TGTGCCAGCAGCCCGGACAGGGGTGAGACCCAGTACTTC	CASSPDRGETQYF
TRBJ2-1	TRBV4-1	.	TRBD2	TGCGCCAGCAGCCAAGAAGGGAGCGGGGGGCGAAATGAGCAGTTCTTC	CASSQEGSGGRNEQFF
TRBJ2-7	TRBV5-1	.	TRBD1	TGCGCCAGCAGCTTGGCCTCGGGGACAGGGTCCTACGAGCAGTACTTC	CASSLASGTGSYEQYF
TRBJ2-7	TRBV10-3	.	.	TGTGCCATCAGTGACCCGACAGGACGGGGCCAATACGAGCAGTACTTC	CAISDPTGRGQYEQYF
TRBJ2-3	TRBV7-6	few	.	TGTGCCAGCAGCCCTGAACTAGCCCGCTCGACAGATACGCAGTATTTT	CASSPELARSTDTQYF
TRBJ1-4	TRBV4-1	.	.	TGCGCCAGCAGCCGCCCCGACGGAGGTAATAATGAAAAACTGTTTTTT	CASSRPDGGNNEKLFF
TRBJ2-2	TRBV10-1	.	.	TGCGCCAGCAGCGGTCTCAGACAGGCCGGGGAGCTGTTTTTT	CASSGLRQAGELFF
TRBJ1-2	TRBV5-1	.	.	TGCGCCAGCAGCTTGGACCAGGGCTATGGCTACACCTTC	CASSLDQGYGYTF
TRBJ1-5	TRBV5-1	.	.	TGCGCCAGCAGCAGGGAGGGCAATCAGCCCCAGCATTTT	CASSREGNQPQHF
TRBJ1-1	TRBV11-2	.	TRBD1	TGTGCCAGCAGCTATAGACAGGGGAACACTGAAGCTTTCTTT	CASSYRQGNTEAFF
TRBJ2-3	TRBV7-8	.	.	TGTGCCAGCAGCACAAAAAGTATAGGGGGGGGGCCATCAGATACGCAGTATTTT	CASSTKSIGGGPSDTQYF
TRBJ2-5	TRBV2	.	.	TGTGCCAGCAGTGAATCCAGGCAAGAGACCCAGTACTTC	CASSESRQETQYF
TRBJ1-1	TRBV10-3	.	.	TGTGCATCAGGGGCTCGGACTGAAGCTTTCTTT	CASGARTEAFF
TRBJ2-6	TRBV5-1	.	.	TGCGCCAGCAGCGCCCAGGGATCCGGGGCCAACGTCCTGACTTTC	CASSAQGSGANVLTF
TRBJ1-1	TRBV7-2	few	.	TGTGCCAGCAGCGGTGGACAGCACACTGAAGCTTTCTTT	CASSGGQHTEAFF
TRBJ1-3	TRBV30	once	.	TGTGCCTGGAGGGGCATAGTTGCTGGAAACACCATATATTTT	CAWRGIVAGNTIYF
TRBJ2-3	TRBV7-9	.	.	TGTGCCAGCAGCGTTGGGGCCACAGATACGCAGTATTTT	CASSVGATDTQYF
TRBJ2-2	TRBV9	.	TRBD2	TGTGCCAGCAGCGTAGGGCTAGCGGGGAACACCGGGGAGCTGTTTTTT	CASSVGLAGNTGELFF
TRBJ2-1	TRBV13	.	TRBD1	TGTGCCAGCAGCTTCGGGGACAGGTCGATGAATGAGCAGTTCTTC	CASSFGDRSMNEQFF
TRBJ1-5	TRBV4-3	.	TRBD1	TGCGCCAGCAGCCCCAGACAGGGAAATCAGCCCCAGCATTTT	CASSPRQGNQPQHF
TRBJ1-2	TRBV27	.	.	TGTGCCAGTTCGGGACTCAATAACTATGGCTACACCTTC	CASSGLNNYGYTF
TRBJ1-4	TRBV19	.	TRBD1	TGTGCCAGTAGTATGACAGGGGGAAATGAAAAACTGTTTTTT	CASSMTGGNEKLFF
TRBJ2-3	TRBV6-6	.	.	TGTGCCAGCAGAAAGGACAGATCTTCTAGCACAGATACGCAGTATTTT	CASRKDRSSSTDTQYF
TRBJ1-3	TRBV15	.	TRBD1	TGTGCCACCAGAAGAATACAGGGGGCGGGAAACACCATATATTTT	CATRRIQGAGNTIYF
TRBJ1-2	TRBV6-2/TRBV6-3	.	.	TGTGCCAGCAGTTACTCCCGCGGGCTCGCCGACTATGGCTACACCTTC	CASSYSRGLADYGYTF
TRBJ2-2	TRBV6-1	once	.	TGTGCCAGCAGTGAGCTCTTAGGGGCCCCCGGGGAGCTGTTTTTT	CASSELLGAPGELFF
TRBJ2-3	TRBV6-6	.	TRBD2	TGTGCCAGCAGTCCCCAGGGCGGGGGGGCCGCCGGCGCAGATACGCAGTATTTT	CASSPQGGGAAGADTQYF
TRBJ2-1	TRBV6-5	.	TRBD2	TGTGCCAGCAGCCTTACTAGCGGGGGGATCAATGAGCAGTTCTTC	CASSLTSGGINEQFF
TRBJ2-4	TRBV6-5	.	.	TGTGCCAGCAGTTCATTTGGGGGGAAAAACATTCAGTACTTC	CASSSFGGKNIQYF
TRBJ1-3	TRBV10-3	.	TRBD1	TGTGCCATCAGTGAGTGGACAGGGGGCAGCGGAAACACCATATATTTT	CAISEWTGGSGNTIYF
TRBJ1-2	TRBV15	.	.	TGTGCCACCAGCAGAGCGGGGGGGCAGGGGCCTAACTATGGCTACACCTTC	CATSRAGGQGPNYGYTF
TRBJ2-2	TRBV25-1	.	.	TGTGCCAGCAGAATACAAGGGACAGGGCGGGGGGCCGGGGAGCTGTTTTTT	CASRIQGTGRGAGELFF
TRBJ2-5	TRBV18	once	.	TGTGCCAGCTCACCGGGTGGAGGAGAAGAGACCCAGTACTTC	CASSPGGGEETQYF
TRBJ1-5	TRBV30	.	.	TGTGCCTGGAGTGAGGGGAGCAATCAGCCCCAGCATTTT	CAWSEGSNQPQHF
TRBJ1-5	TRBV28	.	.	TGTGCCAGCACCCCAGGGTTGGTCAATCAGCCCCAGCATTTT	CASTPGLVNQPQHF
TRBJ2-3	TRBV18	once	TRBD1	TGTGCCAGCTCACCACCGGGGACAGCGGCAGATACGCAGTATTTT	CASSPPGTAADTQYF
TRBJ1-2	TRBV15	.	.	TGTGCCACCAGTGCAGGATCTAACTATGGCTACACCTTC	CATSAGSNYGYTF
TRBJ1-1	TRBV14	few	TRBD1	TGTGCCAGCAGCCCGACAGGGTTGACTGAAGCTTTCTTT	CASSPTGLTEAFF
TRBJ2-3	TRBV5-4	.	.	TGTGCCAGCAGCTCCCAGACTAAGGGCACAGATACGCAGTATTTT	CASSSQTKGTDTQYF
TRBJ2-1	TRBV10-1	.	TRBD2	TGCGCCAGCAGTGATCGTAGCGGGCCCTCCTACAATGAGCAGTTCTTC	CASSDRSGPSYNEQFF
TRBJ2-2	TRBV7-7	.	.	TGTGCCAGCAGCCCACGCCAGGGCTGGACCGGGGAGCTGTTTTTT	CASSPRQGWTGELFF
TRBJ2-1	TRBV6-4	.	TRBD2	TGTGCCAGCAGTGAACAGGGACTAGCTTACAATGAGCAGTTCTTC	CASSEQGLAYNEQFF
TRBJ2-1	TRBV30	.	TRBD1	TGTGCCTGGAAGGGACAGGGCGTCAATGAGCAGTTCTTC	CAWKGQGVNEQFF
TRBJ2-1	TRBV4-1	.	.	TGCGCCAGCAGCCAAGACAGGGGTCGATCCTACAATGAGCAGTTCTTC	CASSQDRGRSYNEQFF
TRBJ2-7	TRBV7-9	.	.	TGTGCCAGCAGCTTTGGCAGTTCCTACGAGCAGTACTTC	CASSFGSSYEQYF
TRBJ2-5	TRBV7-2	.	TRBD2	TGTGCCAGCAGCCGCGAGCGGGGGCACCAAGAGACCCAGTACTTC	CASSRERGHQETQYF
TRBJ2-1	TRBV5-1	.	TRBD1	TGCGCCAGCAGCTTGCGCGGACAGGGGATCTACAATGAGCAGTTCTTC	CASSLRGQGIYNEQFF
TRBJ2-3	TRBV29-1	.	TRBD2	TGCAGCGTTCGGGAGGGTTCCACAGATACGCAGTATTTT	CSVREGSTDTQYF
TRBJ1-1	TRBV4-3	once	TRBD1	TGCGCCAGCAGCCAAGATGGAGAGGGGGCGGCTTTCTTT	CASSQDGEGAAFF
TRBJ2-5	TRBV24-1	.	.	TGTGCCACCAGTGATTCCAGGGGAGGGGTCCAAGAGACCCAGTACTTC	CATSDSRGGVQETQYF
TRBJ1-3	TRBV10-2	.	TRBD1	TGCGCCAGCAGTGAAGGGGACAGCCTTAACACCATATATTTT	CASSEGDSLNTIYF